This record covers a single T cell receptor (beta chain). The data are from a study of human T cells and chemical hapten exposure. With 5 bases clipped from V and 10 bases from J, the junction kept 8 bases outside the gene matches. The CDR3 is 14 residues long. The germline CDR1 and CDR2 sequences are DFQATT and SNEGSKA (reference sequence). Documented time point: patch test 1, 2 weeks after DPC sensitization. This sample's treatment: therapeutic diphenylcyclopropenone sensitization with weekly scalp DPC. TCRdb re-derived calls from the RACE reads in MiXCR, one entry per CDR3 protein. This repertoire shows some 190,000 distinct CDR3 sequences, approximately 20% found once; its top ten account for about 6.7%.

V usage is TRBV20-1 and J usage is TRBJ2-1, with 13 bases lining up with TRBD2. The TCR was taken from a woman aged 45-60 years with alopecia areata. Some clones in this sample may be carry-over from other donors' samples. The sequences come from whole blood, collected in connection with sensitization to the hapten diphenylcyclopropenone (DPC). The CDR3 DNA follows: TGCAGTGCTCTTCGGGGACTAGCGGGATGGGAGCAGTTCTTC. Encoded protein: CSALRGLAGWEQFF.